This TCR beta chain is drawn from a study of sequential checkpoint blockade in melanoma. Sequencing used immunoSEQ multiplex PCR; TCRdb keeps in-frame clones, though not all of them. The sample lists some 19,000 clones, around 76% seen once, with 34% in the top ten. Treatment noted: randomized to nivolumab then ipilimumab (arm A) or the reverse (arm B). From thawed PBMCs, live CD3+CD8+ cells negative for CD19 and CD56 were sorted. This clonotype was obtained from a human donor with melanoma. Sample: CD8+ T cells sorted from blood (inferred from file names), taken from a patient given nivolumab and ipilimumab in sequence.

For the CDR3, the DNA is TGCGCCAGCAGTCAATCCGGGACAGGGTCCTACGAGCAGTACTTC. Translating gives CASSQSGTGSYEQYF. The chain carries TRBV23-1 and TRBJ2-7, with TRBD1 matching 9 bases. TRBV23-1 is filed as an ORF, its function uncertain. The V gene end was trimmed by 0 bases and the J gene end by 1 base; junction bases not matched to a gene: 1. The CDR3 consists of 15 residues.